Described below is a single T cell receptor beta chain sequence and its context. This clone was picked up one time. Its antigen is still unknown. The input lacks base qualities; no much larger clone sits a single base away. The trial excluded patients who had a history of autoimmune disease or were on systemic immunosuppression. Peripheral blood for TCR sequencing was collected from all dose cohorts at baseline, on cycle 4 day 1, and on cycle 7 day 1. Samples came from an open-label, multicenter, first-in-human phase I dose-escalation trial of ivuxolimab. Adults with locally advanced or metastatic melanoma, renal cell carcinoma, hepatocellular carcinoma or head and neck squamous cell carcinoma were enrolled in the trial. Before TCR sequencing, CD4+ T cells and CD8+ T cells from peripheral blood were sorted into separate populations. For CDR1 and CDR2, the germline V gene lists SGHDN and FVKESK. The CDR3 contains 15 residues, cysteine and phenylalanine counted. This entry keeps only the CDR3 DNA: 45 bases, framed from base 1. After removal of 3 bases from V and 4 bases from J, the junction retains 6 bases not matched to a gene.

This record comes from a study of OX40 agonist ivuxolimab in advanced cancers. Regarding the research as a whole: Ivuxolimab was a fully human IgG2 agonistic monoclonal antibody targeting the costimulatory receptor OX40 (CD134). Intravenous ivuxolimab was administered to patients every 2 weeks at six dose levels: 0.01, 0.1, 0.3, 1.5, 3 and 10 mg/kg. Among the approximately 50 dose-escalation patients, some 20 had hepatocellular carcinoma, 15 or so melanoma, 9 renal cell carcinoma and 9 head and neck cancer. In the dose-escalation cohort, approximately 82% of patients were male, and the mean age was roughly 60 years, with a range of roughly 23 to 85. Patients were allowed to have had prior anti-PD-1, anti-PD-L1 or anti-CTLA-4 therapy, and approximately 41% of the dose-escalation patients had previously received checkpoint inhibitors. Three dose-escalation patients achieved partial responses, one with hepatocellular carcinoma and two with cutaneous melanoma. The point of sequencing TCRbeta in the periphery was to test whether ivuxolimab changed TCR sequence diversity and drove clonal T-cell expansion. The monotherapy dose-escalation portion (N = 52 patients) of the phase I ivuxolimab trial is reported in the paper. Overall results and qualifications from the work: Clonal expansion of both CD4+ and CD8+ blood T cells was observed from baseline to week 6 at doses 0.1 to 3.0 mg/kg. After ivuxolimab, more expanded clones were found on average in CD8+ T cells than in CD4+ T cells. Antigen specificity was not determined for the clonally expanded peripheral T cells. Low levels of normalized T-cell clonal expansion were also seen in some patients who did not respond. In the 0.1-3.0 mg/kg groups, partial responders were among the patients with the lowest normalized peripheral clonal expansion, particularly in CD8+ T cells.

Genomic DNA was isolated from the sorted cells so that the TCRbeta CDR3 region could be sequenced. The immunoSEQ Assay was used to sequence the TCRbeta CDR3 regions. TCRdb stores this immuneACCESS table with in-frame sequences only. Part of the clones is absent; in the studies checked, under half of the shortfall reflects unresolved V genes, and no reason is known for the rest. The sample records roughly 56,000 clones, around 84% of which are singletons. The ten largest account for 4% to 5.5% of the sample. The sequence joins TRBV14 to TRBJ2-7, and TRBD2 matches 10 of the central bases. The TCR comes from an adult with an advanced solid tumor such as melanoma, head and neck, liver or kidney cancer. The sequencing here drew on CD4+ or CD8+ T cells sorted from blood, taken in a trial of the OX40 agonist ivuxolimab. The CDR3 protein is CASSQKAGGIYEQYF. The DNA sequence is TGTGCCAGCAGCCAGAAAGCGGGAGGGATTTACGAGCAGTACTTC.